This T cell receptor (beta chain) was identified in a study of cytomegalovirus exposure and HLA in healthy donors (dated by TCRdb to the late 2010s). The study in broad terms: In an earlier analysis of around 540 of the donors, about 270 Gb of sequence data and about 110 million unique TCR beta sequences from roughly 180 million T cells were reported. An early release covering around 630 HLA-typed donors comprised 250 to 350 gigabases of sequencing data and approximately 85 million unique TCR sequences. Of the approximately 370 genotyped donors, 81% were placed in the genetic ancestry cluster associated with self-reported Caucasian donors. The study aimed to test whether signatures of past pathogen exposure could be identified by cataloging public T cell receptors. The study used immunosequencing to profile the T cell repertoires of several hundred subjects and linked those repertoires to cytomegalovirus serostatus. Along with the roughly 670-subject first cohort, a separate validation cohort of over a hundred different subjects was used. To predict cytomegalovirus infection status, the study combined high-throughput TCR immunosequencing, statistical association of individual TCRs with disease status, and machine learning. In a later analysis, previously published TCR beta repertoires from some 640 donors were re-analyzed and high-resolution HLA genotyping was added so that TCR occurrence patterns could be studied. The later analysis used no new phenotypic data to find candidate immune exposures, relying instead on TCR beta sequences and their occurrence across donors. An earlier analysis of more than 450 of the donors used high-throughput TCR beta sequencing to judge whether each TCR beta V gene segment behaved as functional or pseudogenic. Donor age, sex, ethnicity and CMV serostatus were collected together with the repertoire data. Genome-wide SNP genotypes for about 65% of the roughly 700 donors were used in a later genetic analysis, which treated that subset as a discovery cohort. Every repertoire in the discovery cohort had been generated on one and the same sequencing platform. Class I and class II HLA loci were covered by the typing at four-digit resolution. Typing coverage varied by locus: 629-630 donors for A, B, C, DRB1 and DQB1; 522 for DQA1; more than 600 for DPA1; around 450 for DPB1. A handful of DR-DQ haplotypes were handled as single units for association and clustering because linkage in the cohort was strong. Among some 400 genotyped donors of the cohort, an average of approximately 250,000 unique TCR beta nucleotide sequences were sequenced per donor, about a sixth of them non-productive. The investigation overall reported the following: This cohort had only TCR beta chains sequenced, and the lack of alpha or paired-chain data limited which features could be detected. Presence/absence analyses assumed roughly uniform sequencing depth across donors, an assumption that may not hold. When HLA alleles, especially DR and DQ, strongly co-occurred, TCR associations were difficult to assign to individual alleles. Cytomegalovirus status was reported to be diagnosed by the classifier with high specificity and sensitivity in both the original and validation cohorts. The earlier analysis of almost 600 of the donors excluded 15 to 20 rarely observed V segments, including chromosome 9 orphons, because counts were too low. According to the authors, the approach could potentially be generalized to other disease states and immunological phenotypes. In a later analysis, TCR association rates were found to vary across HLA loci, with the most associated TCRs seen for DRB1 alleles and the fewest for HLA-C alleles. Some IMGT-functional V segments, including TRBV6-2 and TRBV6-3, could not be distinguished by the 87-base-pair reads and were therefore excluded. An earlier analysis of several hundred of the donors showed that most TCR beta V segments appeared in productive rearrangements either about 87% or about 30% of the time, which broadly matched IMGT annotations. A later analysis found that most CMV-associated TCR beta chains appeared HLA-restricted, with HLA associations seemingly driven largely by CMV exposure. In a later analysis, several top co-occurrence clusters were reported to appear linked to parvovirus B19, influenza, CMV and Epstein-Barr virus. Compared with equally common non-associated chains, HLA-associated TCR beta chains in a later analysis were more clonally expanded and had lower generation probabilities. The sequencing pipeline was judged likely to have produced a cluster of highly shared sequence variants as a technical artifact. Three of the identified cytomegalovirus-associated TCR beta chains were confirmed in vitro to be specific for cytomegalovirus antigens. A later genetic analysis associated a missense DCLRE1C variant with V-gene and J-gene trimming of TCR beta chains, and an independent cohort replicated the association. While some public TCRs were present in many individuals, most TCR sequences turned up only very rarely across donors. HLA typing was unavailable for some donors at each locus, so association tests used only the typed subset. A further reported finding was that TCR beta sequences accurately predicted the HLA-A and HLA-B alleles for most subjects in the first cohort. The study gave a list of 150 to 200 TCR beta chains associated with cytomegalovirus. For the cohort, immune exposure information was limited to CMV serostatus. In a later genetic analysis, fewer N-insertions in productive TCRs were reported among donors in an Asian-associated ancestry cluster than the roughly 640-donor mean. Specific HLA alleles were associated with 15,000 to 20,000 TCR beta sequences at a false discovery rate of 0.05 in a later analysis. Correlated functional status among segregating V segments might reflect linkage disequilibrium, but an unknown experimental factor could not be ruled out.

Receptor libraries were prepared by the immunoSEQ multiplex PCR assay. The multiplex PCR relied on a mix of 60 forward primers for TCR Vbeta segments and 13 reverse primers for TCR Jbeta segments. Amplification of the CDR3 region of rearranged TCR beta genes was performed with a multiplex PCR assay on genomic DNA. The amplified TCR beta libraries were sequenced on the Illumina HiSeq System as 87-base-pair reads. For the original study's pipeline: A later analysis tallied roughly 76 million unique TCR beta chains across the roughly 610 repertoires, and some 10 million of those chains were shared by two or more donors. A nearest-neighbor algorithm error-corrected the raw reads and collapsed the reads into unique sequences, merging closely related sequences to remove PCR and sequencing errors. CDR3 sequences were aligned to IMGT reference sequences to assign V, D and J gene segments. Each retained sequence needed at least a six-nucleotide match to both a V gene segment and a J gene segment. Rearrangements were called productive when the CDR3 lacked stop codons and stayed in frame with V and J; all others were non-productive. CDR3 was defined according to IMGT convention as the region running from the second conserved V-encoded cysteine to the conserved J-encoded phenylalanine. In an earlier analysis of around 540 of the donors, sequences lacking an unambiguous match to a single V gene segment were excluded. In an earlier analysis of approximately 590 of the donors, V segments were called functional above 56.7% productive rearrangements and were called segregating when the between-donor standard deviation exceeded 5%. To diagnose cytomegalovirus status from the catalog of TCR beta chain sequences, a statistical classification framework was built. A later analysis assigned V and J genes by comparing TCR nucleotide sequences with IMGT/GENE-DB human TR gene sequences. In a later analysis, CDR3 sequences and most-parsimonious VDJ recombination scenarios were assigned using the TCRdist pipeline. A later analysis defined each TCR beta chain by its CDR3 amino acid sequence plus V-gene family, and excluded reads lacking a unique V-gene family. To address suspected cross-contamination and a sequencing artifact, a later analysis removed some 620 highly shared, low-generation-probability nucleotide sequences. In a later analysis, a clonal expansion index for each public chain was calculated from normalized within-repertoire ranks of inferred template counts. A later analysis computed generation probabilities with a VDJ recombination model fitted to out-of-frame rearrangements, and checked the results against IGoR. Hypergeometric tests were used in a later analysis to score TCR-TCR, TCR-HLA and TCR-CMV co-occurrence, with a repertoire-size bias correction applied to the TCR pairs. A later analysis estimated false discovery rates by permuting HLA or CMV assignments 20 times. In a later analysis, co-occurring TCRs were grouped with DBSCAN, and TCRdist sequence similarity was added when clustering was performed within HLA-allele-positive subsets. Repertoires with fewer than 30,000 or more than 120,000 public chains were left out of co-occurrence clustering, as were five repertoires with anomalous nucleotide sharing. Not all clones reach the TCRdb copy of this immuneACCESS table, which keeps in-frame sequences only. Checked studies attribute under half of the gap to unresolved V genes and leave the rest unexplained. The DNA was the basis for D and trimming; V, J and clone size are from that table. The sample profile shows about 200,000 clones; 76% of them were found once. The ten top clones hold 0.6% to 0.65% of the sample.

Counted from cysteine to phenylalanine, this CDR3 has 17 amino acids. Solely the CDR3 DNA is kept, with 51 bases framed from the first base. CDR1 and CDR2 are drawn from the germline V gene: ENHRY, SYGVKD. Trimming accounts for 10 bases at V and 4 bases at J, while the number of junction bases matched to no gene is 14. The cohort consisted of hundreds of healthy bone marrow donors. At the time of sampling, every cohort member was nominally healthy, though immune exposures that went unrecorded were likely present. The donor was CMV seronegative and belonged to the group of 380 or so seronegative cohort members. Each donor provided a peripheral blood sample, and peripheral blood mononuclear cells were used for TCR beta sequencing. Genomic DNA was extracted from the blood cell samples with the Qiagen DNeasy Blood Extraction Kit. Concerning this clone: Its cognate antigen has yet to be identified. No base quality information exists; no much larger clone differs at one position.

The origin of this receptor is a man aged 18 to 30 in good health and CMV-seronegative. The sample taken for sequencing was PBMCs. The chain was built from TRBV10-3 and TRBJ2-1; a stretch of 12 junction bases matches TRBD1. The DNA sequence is TGTGCCACCACCCCGGGACAGGGGGCTCGAGGGTACAATGAGCAGTTCTTC. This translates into CATTPGQGARGYNEQFF.